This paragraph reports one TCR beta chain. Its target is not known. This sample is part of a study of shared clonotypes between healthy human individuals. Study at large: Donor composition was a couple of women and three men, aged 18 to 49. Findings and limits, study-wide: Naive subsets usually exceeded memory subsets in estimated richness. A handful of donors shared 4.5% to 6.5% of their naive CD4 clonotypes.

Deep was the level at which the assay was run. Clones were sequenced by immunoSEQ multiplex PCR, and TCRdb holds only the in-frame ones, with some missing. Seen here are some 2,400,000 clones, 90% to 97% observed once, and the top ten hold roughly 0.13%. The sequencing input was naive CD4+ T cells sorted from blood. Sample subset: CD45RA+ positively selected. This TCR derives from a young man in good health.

CDR3 sequence reads: CASSMGQALYNEQFF. The CDR3 bases are TGTGCCAGCAGCATGGGACAGGCCCTCTACAATGAGCAGTTCTTC. This rearrangement joins TRBV9 to TRBJ2-1; 8 positions agree with TRBD1. The J segment lost 3 bases and the V segment lost 4 bases, leaving 6 bases of the junction unmatched. CDR1 is SGDLS and CDR2 is YYNGEE in the germline V gene. This CDR3 is built from 15 residues.